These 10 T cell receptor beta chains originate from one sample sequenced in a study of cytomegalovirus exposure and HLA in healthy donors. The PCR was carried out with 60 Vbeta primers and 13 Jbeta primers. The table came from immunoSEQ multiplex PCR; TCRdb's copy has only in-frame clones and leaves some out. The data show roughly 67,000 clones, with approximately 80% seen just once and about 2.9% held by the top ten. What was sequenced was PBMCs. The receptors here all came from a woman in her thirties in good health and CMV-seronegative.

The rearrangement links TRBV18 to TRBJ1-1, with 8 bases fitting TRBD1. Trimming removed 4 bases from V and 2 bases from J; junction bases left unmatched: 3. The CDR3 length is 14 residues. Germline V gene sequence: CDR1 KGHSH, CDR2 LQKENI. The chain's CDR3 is CASSLDRVNTEAFF. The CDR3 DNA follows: TGTGCCAGCTCACTGGACAGGGTTAACACTGAAGCTTTCTTT.

Here the CDR3 reads CASRTRGGRQETQYF. The DNA for the CDR3 is TGTGCCAGCAGGACCCGCGGGGGGCGCCAAGAGACCCAGTACTTC. V is TRBV27 and J is TRBJ2-5; 8 bases map to TRBD2. V shed 6 bases and J 1 base; nucleotides not matched to a gene: 7. The CDR3 has 15 amino acids. The germline V gene encodes CDR1 MNHEY and CDR2 SMNVEV (reference sequence).

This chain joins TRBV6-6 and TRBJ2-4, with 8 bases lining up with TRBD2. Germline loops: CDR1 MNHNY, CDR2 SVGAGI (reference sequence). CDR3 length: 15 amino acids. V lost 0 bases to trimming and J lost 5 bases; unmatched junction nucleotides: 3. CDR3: CASSYSRGGENIQYF. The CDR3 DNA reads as TGTGCCAGCAGTTACTCACGGGGGGGAGAAAACATTCAGTACTTC.

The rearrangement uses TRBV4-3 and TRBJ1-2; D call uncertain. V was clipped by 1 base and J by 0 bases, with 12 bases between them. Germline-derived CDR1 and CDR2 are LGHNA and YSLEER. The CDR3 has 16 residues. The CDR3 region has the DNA TGCGCCAGCAGCCAAGGGCAATACTACACTAACTATGGCTACACCTTC. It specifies CASSQGQYYTNYGYTF.

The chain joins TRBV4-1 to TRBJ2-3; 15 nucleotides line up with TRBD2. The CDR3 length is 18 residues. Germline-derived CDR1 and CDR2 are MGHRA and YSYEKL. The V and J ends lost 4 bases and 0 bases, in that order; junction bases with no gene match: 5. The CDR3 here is CASSLGTSGGTSTDTQYF. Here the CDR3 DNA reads TGCGCCAGCAGCCTCGGGACTAGCGGGGGGACAAGCACAGATACGCAGTATTTT.

The DNA of the CDR3 is TGCGCCAGCAGCTTGGTGGGCCTCACAGATACGCAGTATTTT. Its protein product is CASSLVGLTDTQYF. The V call is TRBV5-1, the J call TRBJ2-3; D is unresolved. V shed 0 bases and J shed 2 bases, with 7 bases lying between them. Germline values: CDR1 SGHRS, CDR2 YFSETQ. The CDR3 is 14 amino acids.

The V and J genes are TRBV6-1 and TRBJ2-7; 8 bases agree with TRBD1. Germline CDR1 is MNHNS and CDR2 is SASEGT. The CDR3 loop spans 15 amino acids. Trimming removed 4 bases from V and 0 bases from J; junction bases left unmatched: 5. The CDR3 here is CASSVRDRSSYEQYF. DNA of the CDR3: TGTGCCAGCAGTGTCCGGGACAGGAGCTCCTACGAGCAGTACTTC.

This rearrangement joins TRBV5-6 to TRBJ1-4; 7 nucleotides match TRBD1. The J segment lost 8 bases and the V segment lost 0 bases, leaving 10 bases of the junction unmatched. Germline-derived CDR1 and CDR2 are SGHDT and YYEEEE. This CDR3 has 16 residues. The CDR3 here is CASSLVGTDGMEKLFF. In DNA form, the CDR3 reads TGTGCCAGCAGCTTGGTGGGGACAGACGGCATGGAAAAACTGTTTTTT.

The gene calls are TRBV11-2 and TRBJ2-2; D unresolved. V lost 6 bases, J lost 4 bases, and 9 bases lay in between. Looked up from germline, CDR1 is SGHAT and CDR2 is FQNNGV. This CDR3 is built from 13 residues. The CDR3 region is CASSLDGTGELFF. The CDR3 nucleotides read TGTGCCAGCAGTCTAGATGGCACCGGGGAGCTGTTTTTT.

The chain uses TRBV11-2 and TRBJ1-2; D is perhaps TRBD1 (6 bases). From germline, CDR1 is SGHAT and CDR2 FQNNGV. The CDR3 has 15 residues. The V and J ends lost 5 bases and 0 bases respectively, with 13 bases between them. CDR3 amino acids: CASSGMGQANYGYTF. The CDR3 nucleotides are TGTGCCAGCAGCGGGATGGGACAAGCTAACTATGGCTACACCTTC.